The TCR beta chain under discussion was sequenced for a study of CD8+ T cells in alopecia areata. Turning to the study itself: For 6 to 18 months, tofacitinib was taken, and 6 months off drug followed.

RNA was isolated and reverse transcribed to cDNA, the sequencing template. The table came from immunoSEQ multiplex PCR; TCRdb's copy has only in-frame clones and leaves some out. The sample lists about 190,000 clones; about three fifths were seen once. The V gene lost 2 bases and the J gene lost 4 bases, with 14 bases spanning the gap. Germline lookup yields CDR1 GTSNPN and CDR2 SVGIG (reference sequence). The CDR3 contains 15 residues. Treatment indicated: oral pan-JAK inhibitor, 5-10 mg twice daily. J is TRBJ1-4 and V is TRBV30; unclear D gene. The source material was CD4+ T cells sorted from blood, sampled at week 4, from a patient treated with tofacitinib. This sequence originates from a human donor with alopecia areata. CDR3 in DNA: TGTGCCTGGAGTAAGGGTTCACTGGTTAATGAAAAACTGTTTTTT. It codes for CAWSKGSLVNEKLFF.